The 23 T cell receptor beta chains below were found in one sample sequenced in a study of blood T cell repertoires in COVID-19. Generated by immunoSEQ multiplex PCR, the TCRdb table keeps only in-frame clones and is missing some. This sample has 210,000 or so clones, with just under 85% found just once. The sequencing input was peripheral blood. The receptor set was obtained from a woman aged 45-60 years with active or convalescent COVID-19.

V and J are TRBV5-6 and TRBJ2-3; 8 bases agree with TRBD1. V was pared by 4 bases and J by 6 bases, with 16 bases of the junction left unmatched. Germline lookup yields CDR1 SGHDT and CDR2 YYEEEE. The CDR3 sequence is 17 residues long. The CDR3 DNA follows: TGTGCCAGCAGCCGTGAGTTCTCGGGACAGGTAGTGGATACGCAGTATTTT. Protein sequence: CASSREFSGQVVDTQYF.

The chain couples TRBV16 to TRBJ1-3; D not resolved. The V gene's germline CDR1 is KGHSY and CDR2 FQNENV. The V end was cut by 4 bases, the J end by 6 bases, with 16 bases between. The CDR3 runs 15 residues. The CDR3 is CASSPQRATTNTIYF. The CDR3, as DNA: TGTGCCAGCAGCCCCCAGAGGGCCACGACAAACACCATATATTTT.

The gene calls are TRBV7-9 and TRBJ1-5; D is perhaps TRBD1 (5 bases). V was shortened by 4 bases and J by 9 bases, with 16 bases between the two germline ends. The CDR3 loop spans 14 amino acids. Germline CDR1 and CDR2: SEHNR and FQNEAQ (reference sequence). For the CDR3, the DNA is TGTGCCAGCAGCTCCGACAGTTCGAGGTGGCCCCAGCATTTT. The encoded protein is CASSSDSSRWPQHF.

The chain employs TRBV7-9 and TRBJ2-1; a weak D match, TRBD1 (7 bases). Trimming removed 2 bases at V and 7 bases at J, with 15 bases between. Germline V gene data show CDR1 as SEHNR and CDR2 as FQNEAQ (reference sequence). CDR3 size: 15 residues. CDR3 sequence (DNA): TGTGCCAGCAGCTTATTGGCGGGACAGAGAAATGAGCAGTTCTTC. The encoded protein is CASSLLAGQRNEQFF.

In nucleotides, the CDR3 is TGCGCCAGCAGCTTGCGACTTGGTAATAGCGAAACCGGGGAGCTGTTTTTT. Its translation: CASSLRLGNSETGELFF. The V gene is TRBV5-1, the J gene TRBJ2-2, with TRBD2 as a possible D gene (5 bases). V was pared by 1 base and J by 5 bases, with 18 bases between. Per the germline V gene, CDR1 is SGHRS and CDR2 is YFSETQ. The CDR3 runs to 17 residues.

The V and J genes are TRBV3-1 (or the pseudogene TRBV3-2) and TRBJ2-5; 12 positions match TRBD2. The CDR3 spans 16 residues. The V and J ends lost 4 bases and 5 bases, in that order; junction bases with no gene match: 8. The germline V gene has CDR1 LGHDT and CDR2 YNNKEL (reference sequence). The CDR3 is CASSPGLAGPGETQYF. In DNA form, the CDR3 reads TGTGCCAGCAGCCCGGGACTAGCGGGCCCGGGGGAGACCCAGTACTTC.

This chain connects TRBV24-1 to TRBJ2-4; weak D call: TRBD2 (6 bases). Germline V lookup: CDR1 KGHDR, CDR2 SFDVKD. Trimming removed 6 bases from V and 9 bases from J, with 17 bases in between. The length of the CDR3 is 14 residues. CDR3 DNA: TGTGCCACCAGTTCCGGGACCTCCGGGGGCATTCAGTACTTC. Its translation: CATSSGTSGGIQYF.

The V and J genes are TRBV5-1 and TRBJ1-1; 10 bases fit TRBD1. This CDR3 contains 15 residues. The V segment lost 0 bases and the J segment 5 bases; nucleotides outside the gene matches: 4. CDR1 is SGHRS and CDR2 is YFSETQ in the germline V gene. CDR3 bases: TGCGCCAGCAGCTTGGCCGGGACAGGGGTGACTGAAGCTTTCTTT. It translates to CASSLAGTGVTEAFF.

J is TRBJ2-1 and V is TRBV29-1; D might be TRBD2 (5 bases). Germline V gene lookup returns CDR1 SQVTM and CDR2 ANQGSEA. This CDR3 is built from 14 residues. Trimming shortened V by 5 bases and J by 1 base, and 12 bases separated the two germline ends. In DNA, the CDR3 is TGCAGCGTTAAGTCGGGGATTTCCTACAATGAGCAGTTCTTC. Translated, it gives CSVKSGISYNEQFF.

The chain couples TRBV15 to TRBJ1-3; tentative D call: TRBD1 (5 bases). This CDR3 comprises 16 residues. From germline, CDR1 is LNHNV and CDR2 YYDKDF (reference sequence). V lost 3 bases and J 0 bases, leaving 12 bases between the germline ends. The CDR3: CATSRRGQSSGNTIYF. The CDR3 DNA follows: TGTGCCACCAGCAGGAGAGGACAAAGCTCTGGAAACACCATATATTTT.

This chain joins TRBV29-1 and TRBJ1-2, with D perhaps matching TRBD1 (6 bases). There are 15 residues in the CDR3. Trimming stripped 5 bases from V and 4 bases from J, with 20 bases between. Germline V gives CDR1 SQVTM, CDR2 ANQGSEA. CDR3 nucleotides: TGCAGCGTTTTACCGACAGGCGCAAGGAGCTATGGCTACACCTTC. Amino acid sequence: CSVLPTGARSYGYTF.

CDR3 amino acids: CASSLGTGGNEKLFF. The CDR3 coding sequence is TGCGCCAGCAGCTTGGGGACGGGGGGAAATGAAAAACTGTTTTTT. J is TRBJ1-4 and V is TRBV5-1, with D maybe TRBD1 (5 bases). Trimming removed 0 bases at V and 5 bases at J, with 11 bases between. Germline CDR1 reads SGHRS; CDR2 reads YFSETQ. The CDR3 sequence is 15 residues long.

The chain joins TRBV6-4 to TRBJ2-7; D perhaps matches TRBD2 (6 bases). This CDR3 has 18 residues. Between the trimmed V and J ends, which lost 0 bases and 4 bases, there was a span of 22 bases. Per the germline V gene, CDR1 is MRHNA and CDR2 is SNTAGT. The CDR3 spells CASSDSVSREFKGYEQYF. The CDR3 DNA follows: TGTGCCAGCAGTGACTCTGTTTCCCGGGAGTTTAAAGGTTACGAGCAGTACTTC.

The chain is built from TRBV10-1 and TRBJ1-1; weak D call: TRBD1 (5 bases). V lost 0 bases and J lost 3, with 11 bases in between. From germline, CDR1 is WNHNN and CDR2 SYGVQD (reference sequence). The CDR3 is made up of 15 amino acids. As DNA, the CDR3 is TGCGCCAGCAGTGAGTCCGGCCGGGGGGACACTGAAGCTTTCTTT. This sequence encodes CASSESGRGDTEAFF.

The chain carries TRBV7-3 and TRBJ2-3, with 15 bases that match TRBD2. With 5 bases clipped from V and 2 bases from J, the junction kept 8 bases outside the gene matches. The CDR3 totals 18 residues. Germline CDR1 reads SGHTA; CDR2 reads FQGTGA. CDR3 in amino acids: CASSPGTSGRLITDTQYF. The CDR3, as DNA: TGTGCCAGCAGCCCCGGGACTAGCGGGAGGTTAATCACAGATACGCAGTATTTT.

The gene calls are TRBV5-1 and TRBJ2-2, with D hard to call. V lost 5 bases, J lost 1 base, and 9 bases lay in between. This CDR3 is 14 amino acids long. Germline V gene data show CDR1 as SGHRS and CDR2 as YFSETQ. This CDR3 is CASRRQMNTGELFF. The DNA of the CDR3 is TGCGCCAGCAGGAGGCAAATGAACACCGGGGAGCTGTTTTTT.

This sequence joins TRBV9 and TRBJ2-2, with TRBD1 matching over 9 bases. V shed 5 bases, J shed 3 bases, and the junction held 14 bases outside the gene matches. The CDR3 is 18 residues long. The germline gives CDR1 SGDLS, CDR2 YYNGEE. This chain's CDR3 is CASREHSGQGPHTGELFF. The DNA of the CDR3 is TGTGCCAGCAGAGAGCATTCTGGACAGGGGCCTCACACCGGGGAGCTGTTTTTT.

This chain joins TRBV28 and TRBJ2-2, with D unclear. V lost 5 bases, J lost 6 bases, and 16 bases lay in between. Germline V gene sequence: CDR1 MDHEN, CDR2 SYDVKM. This CDR3 is built from 15 residues. Written as DNA, the CDR3 is TGTGCCAGCAGTAGTCCACCCGCGATGGCCGGGGAGCTGTTTTTT. Translation: CASSSPPAMAGELFF. Full variable domain (outside the CDR3, taken from reference TRBV28 and TRBJ2-2): DVKVTQSSRYLVKRTGEKVFLECVQDMDHENMFWYRQDPGLGLRLIYFSYDVKMKEKGDIPEGYSVSREKKERFSLILESASTNQTSMYLCASSSPPAMAGELFFGEGSRLTVL.

V is TRBV5-1 and J is TRBJ2-2; D possibly corresponds to TRBD1 (5 bases). Trimming stripped 4 bases from V and 6 bases from J, with 16 bases between. This CDR3 region has 15 residues. The germline CDR1 and CDR2 sequences are SGHRS and YFSETQ. The DNA for the CDR3 is TGCGCCAGCAGCATTCAGGGTAACGTGGCCGGGGAGCTGTTTTTT. Protein product: CASSIQGNVAGELFF.

This chain uses TRBV5-4 with TRBJ2-2; 7 bases align to TRBD1. V trimming: 3 bases; J trimming: 3 bases; junction bases outside the gene matches: 5. Germline loops: CDR1 SGHNT, CDR2 YYREEE (reference sequence). CDR3 length equals 15 residues. CDR3 nucleotide sequence: TGTGCCAGCAGCTCCCGGACAGGAGACACCGGGGAGCTGTTTTTT. Its translation is CASSSRTGDTGELFF.

This clone was seen only a few times. The V gene is TRBV19, the J gene TRBJ1-2; possible D gene TRBD1, 5 bases. Per germline, CDR1 LNHDA and CDR2 SQIVND (reference sequence). The CDR3 has 13 amino acids. V was clipped by 3 bases and J by 4 bases, with 9 bases between them. The CDR3 loop reads CASSIPGSYGYTF. As DNA, the CDR3 is TGTGCCAGTAGTATCCCAGGGTCCTATGGCTACACCTTC.

V usage is TRBV28 and J usage is TRBJ1-2; TRBD1 matches 9 bases. The CDR3 is made up of 14 amino acids. Germline V gene data show CDR1 as MDHEN and CDR2 as SYDVKM. V was pared by 4 bases and J by 4 bases, with 4 bases of the junction left unmatched. CDR3 nucleotide sequence: TGTGCCAGCAGTTCACAGGGGGCGAGCTATGGCTACACCTTC. Its translation: CASSSQGASYGYTF.

The chain joins TRBV7-3 to TRBJ2-7; a possible D gene is TRBD2 (5 bases). CDR3 length: 16 residues. Germline V gives CDR1 SGHTA, CDR2 FQGTGA. The germline V and J ends were trimmed by 4 bases and 3 bases, with 19 bases remaining between them. The CDR3 region is CASSSPFGEGLYEQYF. The CDR3 region has the DNA TGTGCCAGCAGCTCCCCGTTTGGAGAAGGACTCTACGAGCAGTACTTC.